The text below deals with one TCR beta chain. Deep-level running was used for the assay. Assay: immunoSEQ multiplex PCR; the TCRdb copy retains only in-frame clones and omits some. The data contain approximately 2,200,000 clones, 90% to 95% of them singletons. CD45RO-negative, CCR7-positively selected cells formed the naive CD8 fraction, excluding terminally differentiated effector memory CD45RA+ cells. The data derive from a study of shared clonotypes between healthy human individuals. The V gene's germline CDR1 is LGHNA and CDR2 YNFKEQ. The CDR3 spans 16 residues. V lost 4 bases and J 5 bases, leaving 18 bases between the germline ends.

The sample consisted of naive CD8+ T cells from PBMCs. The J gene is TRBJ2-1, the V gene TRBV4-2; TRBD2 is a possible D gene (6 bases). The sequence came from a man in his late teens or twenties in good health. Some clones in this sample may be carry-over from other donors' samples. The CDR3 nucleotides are TGTGCCAGCAGCCCCCCGGGACTCAGGCTTGACAATGAGCAGTTCTTC. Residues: CASSPPGLRLDNEQFF.